This TCR beta chain came from a study of identical twins (dated by TCRdb to the mid-2010s). Notes on the research overall: To test whether fetal clonotypes persist, this study deep-sequenced TCR alpha and beta repertoires from monozygotic twins, from unrelated adults of various ages, and from cord blood. To rule out contamination, replicate twin experiments were performed at different times with different library preparation protocols. Overall study results and their limits: Invariant T cells such as MAIT and iNKT could partly confound zero-insertion analyses, though diverse VJ usage argued against this for most clonotypes. The excess sharing between twins in beta out-of-frame sequences was weaker because fewer shared sequences reduced the signal-to-noise ratio. Out-of-frame TCR alpha sequences shared between twins showed an excess of low generation-probability sequences compared with coincidental sharing between unrelated individuals. Out-of-frame TCR alpha sharing in monozygotic twins was systematically underestimated by recombination models, whereas sharing between unrelated individuals was in agreement with the recombination models. Because the same donors could not be followed over many years, the conclusions depended on cross-sectional statistical analysis. Fewer insertions were carried by abundant cord blood beta clonotypes; a weaker similar trend was observed in young adult naive repertoires, while no such trend was observed in memory repertoires.

Deletion took 7 bases off V and 7 bases off J, with a span of 14 bases between the germline ends. From the cysteine through the phenylalanine, the CDR3 covers 12 amino acids. Only the CDR3 DNA stays, 36 bases, in frame from base 1. The germline V gene (reference sequence) specifies DFQATT as CDR1 and SNEGSKA as CDR2. Every donor was a healthy Caucasian. Three pairs of female monozygotic twins, all aged about 18 to 29 years, made up the twin cohort. RNA for TCR libraries was isolated from peripheral blood mononuclear cells. To note about this clonotype: Its specific antigen is unknown. No much larger clone exists at a distance of one base, and base qualities are not known.

Receptor libraries were prepared by 5' RACE. TCRdb names Illumina HiSeq 2000 as the instrument used. Template switching introduced a universal primer binding site; the final cDNA contained a unique molecular identifier, enabling accurate counting of TCR cDNA molecules. Specific primers in the conserved constant-segment region were used to synthesize first-strand cDNA for the TCR alpha and beta chains. Each cDNA library was double barcoded, with a SMART-Mk sample barcode plus Illumina barcodes, to control for contamination. TruSeq adapter sequences along with Illumina sample barcodes were introduced in two successive PCR steps. The TCR alpha and beta cDNA libraries were sequenced on the Illumina HiSeq platform using custom primers. The authors' analysis ran thus. Raw reads were processed with MiGEC to extract unique molecular identifiers, and MiXCR was used to determine CDR3 positions. Recombination models were inferred per individual with the repgenHMM and IGoR tools using an EM algorithm. The tcR package in R was used for shared clonotype analysis, with sharing normalized by the product of cloneset sizes. Out-of-frame nonproductive sequences were analyzed to study raw recombination free of thymic and clonal selection effects. TCRdb trimmed the raw reads at Q25, called clones with MiXCR and kept productive beta chains. Here each entry gathers all rows of one CDR3 protein and keeps the most common genes and DNA. The V and J calls follow TCRdb's processing rather than the paper's. The sample table contains fewer than 900,000 distinct CDR3 sequences; only one count was recorded for 15% to 20% of them. The ten biggest clones cover around 14% of the sample.

The same sample was also studied in work on T cells expressing NK-cell markers. That second report states: Three sorted T-cell subsets (CD3+CD56+NKG2C+, CD3+CD56+NKG2C- and CD3+CD56-NKG2C+) from several donors had their TCR beta-chain repertoires profiled. Among the eight sequenced donors, only one was HCMV-seronegative, while the other seven were HCMV-seropositive. In several experiments an anti-gammadeltaTCR antibody was added to restrict sorting to alphabetaTCR-expressing T cells. In six donors, the dominant CD3+CD56+NKG2C+ clonotypes were among the top 10 CD8+ clonotypes and accounted for about 1.0-7.5% of CD8+ T cells. Those dominant clonotypes were again the most abundant among CD3+CD56-NKG2C+ cells in a handful of donors, at about 28.3-60.1%. Whether the expanded NKG2C-expressing T cell clones were specific for HCMV antigens was left unclear. All eight donors whose samples were sequenced were randomly selected healthy volunteers, three of them men and five women. HCMV serostatus was determined by detecting HCMV-specific IgG in serum with a commercial ELISA kit. For five or six donors, unsorted PBMC were also used to sequence bulk peripheral blood T-cell repertoires. MIGEC was used to demultiplex reads and group the reads by UMI, and MiTCR was used to assemble and quantify clonotypes. To exclude erroneous sequences, any TCR cDNA sequence not supported by at least two reads was discarded. The tcR package was used for downstream repertoire analysis, and clonotypes were matched across fractions by CDR3 nucleotide sequence plus V segment. VDJmatch was used to annotate antigen specificity against VDJdb, with one amino acid substitution in CDR3 allowed.

The clonotype was recovered from a woman under 30 in good health. The sequenced sample consisted of PBMCs. This sequence uses TRBV20-1 and TRBJ2-1; 6 matching bases give a weak D call of TRBD1. CDR3 reads: CSGWGPGNEQFF. Read as DNA, the sequence is TGCAGTGGATGGGGGCCGGGAAATGAGCAGTTCTTC.